This T cell receptor (beta chain) was identified in a study of Ad26.COV2.S vaccination and SARS-CoV-2 variants. Turning to the study itself: Once, or twice with 56 days between doses, Ad26.COV2.S was given intramuscularly.

TCRdb's table, derived via immunoSEQ multiplex PCR, lists solely in-frame clones and lacks some. The table shows about 320,000 clones, with about 82% occurring only once. CDR1 is SGHTA and CDR2 is FQGNSA in the germline V gene. The V end lost 5 bases, the J end lost 0 bases, and 20 bases lay between the germline ends. This CDR3 is 18 amino acids long. About this clone: The antigen is undetermined.

The treatment: around 19 received Ad26.COV2.S at low or high dose, single or two shots; about five received placebo; per-sample allocation not given. Day 63 following the first vaccine or placebo injection was when the samples were taken. It was Wuhan-strain SARS-CoV-2 spike that the Ad26 vaccine vector expressed. Study-level findings and limits: While placebo recipients had lower spike-specific TCR breadth, vaccine recipients had more.

The clonotype originates from a person between 18 and 65 years old who received the Ad26.COV2.S COVID-19 vaccine or a placebo. The sequences come from peripheral blood, collected in a trial of Ad26.COV2.S vaccine versus placebo. The V gene is TRBV7-2, the J gene TRBJ1-5; the D gene is possibly TRBD1 (5 bases). The CDR3 DNA sequence: TGTGCCAGCAGCCCCCCCGTGCAGGGAGGGTATAGCAATCAGCCCCAGCATTTT. This sequence encodes CASSPPVQGGYSNQPQHF.